This TCR beta chain emerged from a study of blood T cells in healthy people across ages. Through a sample-barcoded 5' primer and a J-beta primer mix, a second PCR was run for 7 to 11 cycles. TCRdb re-analysed the 5' RACE reads in MiXCR, keeping a single row per CDR3 protein. The repertoire holds some 690,000 distinct CDR3 sequences, with 20% to 25% as singletons. Trimming removed 3 bases from V and 2 bases from J; junction bases left unmatched: 4. CDR1 SGHRS and CDR2 YFSETQ come from the germline V gene. The CDR3 totals 15 residues. This clonotype was observed a few times. Here the CDR3 omits its conserved ending phenylalanine or tryptophan, so a read error is the likely source.

The chain links TRBV5-1 to TRBJ2-1, with TRBD2 identical over 8 bases. The sequence came from a man aged 65 to 79 in good health. Sequencing was performed on blood. CDR3 sequence reads: CASSSSGGTYNEQFL. CDR3 nucleotides: TGCGCCAGCAGCTCAAGCGGGGGCACCTACAATGAGCAGTTCCTC.